This T cell receptor (beta chain) was captured by sequencing in a study of blood T cell repertoires in COVID-19. Study context: Collection of acute and convalescent COVID-19 samples took place in the United States, Italy and Spain. PBMCs, B-cell-depleted T cells, or T cells were the source of the cDNA or gDNA that made up the material.

The CDR3 is 15 amino acids. Germline CDR1 reads MDHEN; CDR2 reads SYDVKM. V shed 4 bases and J shed 2 bases, with 12 bases lying between them. As originally analysed: Amplifying reference gene primers gave estimates of nucleated cell counts. The table came from immunoSEQ multiplex PCR; TCRdb's copy has only in-frame clones and leaves some out. The V and J calls and clone size were taken over from that table, and D and trimming were inferred from the DNA. The data hold approximately 42,000 clones, with roughly 73% observed a single time. The source is a man older than 75 with acute or convalescent COVID-19. This chain connects TRBV28 to TRBJ1-3; D unclear. The sample consisted of peripheral blood. For the CDR3, the DNA is TGTGCCAGCAGTTCTTTCGGGGTGACTGGAAACACCATATATTTT. This encodes CASSSFGVTGNTIYF.